This entry concerns a single T cell receptor (beta chain). The RNA input was about 0.45 to 1 ug, and it was reverse transcribed with random hexamers. Across 54 Vbeta and 13 Jbeta, immunoSEQ multiplex PCR amplified TCR beta CDR3. TCRdb used MiXCR to reprocess the immunoSEQ multiplex PCR reads, holding one entry per CDR3 protein. Here the sample spans tens of thousands of distinct CDR3 sequences, more than 85% being singletons. The sample is drawn from a study of CD8 T cells in Susac syndrome. Trimming removed 6 bases from V and 5 bases from J; junction bases left unmatched: 13. Germline loops: CDR1 LNHNV, CDR2 YYDKDF (reference sequence). The CDR3 spans 16 residues.

V is TRBV15 and J is TRBJ2-7, with 10 bases aligning to TRBD2. Sequenced material: CD8+ T cells from PBMCs. This sequence originates from a human donor with Susac syndrome. For the CDR3, the DNA is TGTGCCACCAGTCGGCTAGCGGGAGTGTCGGGTAACGAGCAGTACTTC. It yields the protein CATSRLAGVSGNEQYF.